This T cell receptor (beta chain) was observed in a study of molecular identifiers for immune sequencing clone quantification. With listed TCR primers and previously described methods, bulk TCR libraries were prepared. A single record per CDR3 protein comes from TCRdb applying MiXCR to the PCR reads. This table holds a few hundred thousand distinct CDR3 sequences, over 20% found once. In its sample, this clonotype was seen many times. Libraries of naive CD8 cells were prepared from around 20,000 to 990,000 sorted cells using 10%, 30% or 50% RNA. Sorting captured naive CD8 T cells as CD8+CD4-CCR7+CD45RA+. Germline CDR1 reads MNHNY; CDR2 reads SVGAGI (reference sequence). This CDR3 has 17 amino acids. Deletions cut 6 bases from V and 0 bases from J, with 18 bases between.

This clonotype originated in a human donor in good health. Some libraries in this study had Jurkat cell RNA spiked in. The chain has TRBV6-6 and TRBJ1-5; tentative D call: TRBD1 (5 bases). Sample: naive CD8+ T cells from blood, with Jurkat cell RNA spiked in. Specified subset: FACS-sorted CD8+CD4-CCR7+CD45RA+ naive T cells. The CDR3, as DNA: TGTGCCAGCAGCACCCTCGAGGATGGGGCTAGCAATCAGCCCCAGCATTTT. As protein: CASSTLEDGASNQPQHF.